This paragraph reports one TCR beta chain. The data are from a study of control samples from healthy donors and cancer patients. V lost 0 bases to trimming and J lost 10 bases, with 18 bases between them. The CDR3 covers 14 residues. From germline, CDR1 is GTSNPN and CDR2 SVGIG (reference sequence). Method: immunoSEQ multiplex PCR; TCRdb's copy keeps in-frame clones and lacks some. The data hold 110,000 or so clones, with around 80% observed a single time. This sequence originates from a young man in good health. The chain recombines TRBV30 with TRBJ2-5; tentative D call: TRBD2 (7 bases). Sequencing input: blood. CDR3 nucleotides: TGTGCCTGGAGTGTTGACCCCCGGGGAGGGGGCCAGTACTTC. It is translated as CAWSVDPRGGGQYF.